Here is one TCR beta chain with its context. Its antigen remains unidentified. The PCR was carried out with 60 Vbeta primers and 13 Jbeta primers. The protocol was immunoSEQ multiplex PCR, while the TCRdb copy is restricted to in-frame clones and leaves out a portion. The data show 250,000 to 300,000 clones, approximately 84% seen once. These data are taken from a study of cytomegalovirus exposure and HLA in healthy donors. General study results and limits: Some V segments, including TRBV6-2 and TRBV6-3, were excluded as indistinguishable. An apparent linkage of common viral pathogens to several of the most significant clusters emerged in a later analysis. TCR beta sequences reportedly predicted most subjects' HLA-A and HLA-B alleles accurately. The authors later found HLA-associated TCR beta chains more clonally expanded than equally common others.

Germline V gene data show CDR1 as MNHGY and CDR2 as SAAAGT. V lost 9 bases, J lost 4 bases, and 12 bases lay in between. CDR3 length: 12 residues. V is TRBV6-8 and J is TRBJ1-1, with a possible D match to TRBD1 (5 bases). This TCR was sampled from a woman between 35 and 50 years old in good health and CMV-seropositive. The source material was PBMCs. CDR3 DNA: TGTGCCAGGGGAGGGGAGCCCACTGAAGCTTTCTTT. As protein: CARGGEPTEAFF.